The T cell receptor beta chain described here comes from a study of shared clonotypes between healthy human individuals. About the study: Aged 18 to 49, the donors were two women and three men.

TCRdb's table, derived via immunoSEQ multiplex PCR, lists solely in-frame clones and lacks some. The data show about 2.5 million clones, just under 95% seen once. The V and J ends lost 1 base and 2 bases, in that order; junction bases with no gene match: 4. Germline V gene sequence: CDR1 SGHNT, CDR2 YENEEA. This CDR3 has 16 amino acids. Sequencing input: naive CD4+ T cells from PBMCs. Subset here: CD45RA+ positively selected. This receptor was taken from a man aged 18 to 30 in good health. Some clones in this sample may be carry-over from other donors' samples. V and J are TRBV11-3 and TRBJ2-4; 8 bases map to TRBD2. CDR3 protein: CASSLGGTSSKNIQYF. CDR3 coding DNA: TGTGCCAGCAGCTTAGGCGGGACTAGTTCCAAAAACATTCAGTACTTC.